This TCR beta chain was sequenced during a study of blood T cell repertoires in COVID-19. The overall study: Researchers got acute and convalescent COVID-19 samples from the United States, Italy and Spain. T cells, B-cell-depleted T cells, or PBMCs supplied cDNA or gDNA.

The repertoire was sequenced with immunoSEQ multiplex PCR; TCRdb's copy has only in-frame clones and lacks some. The data show about 200,000 clones, approximately 85% seen once. The CDR3 length is 14 residues. J gave up 3 bases and V 4 bases, and 3 bases lay outside the gene matches. In germline, CDR1 is LNHDA, CDR2 SQIVND (reference sequence). One Seattle source followed patients from active infection through their disease course. The receptor comes from a woman in her sixties or seventies with COVID-19, enrolled during active disease. V usage is TRBV19 and J usage is TRBJ1-1; 9 nucleotides match TRBD1. The specimen sequenced was peripheral blood. The CDR3 bases are TGTGCCAGTAGTACCGGGACAGGGTACACTGAAGCTTTCTTT. The encoded protein is CASSTGTGYTEAFF.